This passage covers 29 T cell receptor beta chains from one sample sequenced in a study of post-analysis software for immune sequencing data. For these receptors, no antigen is known. Prepared TCR beta cDNA libraries contained unique molecular identifiers. One entry per CDR3 protein results from TCRdb running MiXCR on the PCR reads. The sample contains around 250,000 distinct CDR3 sequences, about 38% of which appear only once. Study-wide findings and caveats: A few TRBV segments occurring more often in patients than controls included TRBV5-6, TRBV5-1 and TRBV20-1.

Material for sequencing was blood. These receptors were collected from a girl aged 5-17 years with multiple sclerosis.

The chain is built from TRBV12-3 or TRBV12-4 and TRBJ2-3, with D perhaps TRBD1 (6 bases). The ends were cut back, 6 bases at V and 7 bases at J, with 11 bases in the middle. This CDR3 spans 12 amino acids. For the CDR3, the DNA is TGTGCCAGCAGAATGGGACAAAATACGCAGTATTTT. Translated, it gives CASRMGQNTQYF.

This clonotype was counted many times. The J gene is TRBJ2-1, the V gene TRBV12-3 or TRBV12-4; 8 bases agree with TRBD2. V lost 3 bases, J lost 8 bases, and 9 bases stayed unmatched. The CDR3 is made up of 15 amino acids. CDR3 nucleotide sequence: TGTGCCAGCAGTTTCTTCGGGGGGGGGCGGGATGAGCAGTTCTTC. Translated: CASSFFGGGRDEQFF.

This clonotype was counted at least ten times. The rearrangement joins TRBV2 to TRBJ2-1; 7 nucleotides agree with TRBD1. In germline, CDR1 is SNHLY, CDR2 FYNNEI. The length of the CDR3 is 17 residues. Trimming removed 7 bases from V and 11 bases from J; junction bases left unmatched: 23. Written as DNA, the CDR3 is TGTGCCAGCAACACCCCTGGTCGACAGGGTACTACAATGAAGCAGTTCTTC. It translates to CASNTPGRQGTTMKQFF.

This clonotype was counted a few times. The J gene is TRBJ1-5, the V gene TRBV20-1; D gene unclear. The CDR3 length is 11 residues. Trimming stripped 2 bases from V and 6 bases from J, with 5 bases between. Germline V gives CDR1 DFQATT, CDR2 SNEGSKA (reference sequence). As DNA, the CDR3 is TGCAGTGCTAGAACGCGTCAGCCCCAGCATTTT. Encoded protein: CSARTRQPQHF.

This clonotype was seen ten or more times. The V and J genes are TRBV2 and TRBJ2-3; D possibly matches TRBD1 or TRBD2 (5 bases each). Trimming pared 6 bases from V and 4 bases from J, leaving 11 bases between. In germline, CDR1 is SNHLY, CDR2 FYNNEI. The CDR3 sequence is 13 residues long. CDR3 region: CASSGDRADTQYF. The CDR3 DNA sequence: TGTGCCAGCAGCGGGGACCGCGCAGATACGCAGTATTTT.

About this clonotype: The junction departs from germline at one end; a sequencing error may be responsible. The J gene is TRBJ2-1, the V gene TRBV27, with 9 bases lining up with TRBD2. The germline V gene has CDR1 MNHEY and CDR2 SMNVEV (reference sequence). The length of the CDR3 is 14 residues. CDR3 sequence: CVSSSRTSDNEQCF. The CDR3 DNA sequence: TGTGTCAGCAGTTCCCGGACTAGCGATAATGAGCAGTGCTTC.

This clonotype has a count of ten or more. The chain carries TRBV6-5 and TRBJ2-3, with D possibly called TRBD1 or TRBD2 (5 bases each). CDR1 and CDR2 from the germline V gene are MNHEY and SVGAGI. The CDR3 spans 15 residues. V lost 4 bases to trimming and J lost 0 bases, with 11 bases between them. The CDR3 bases are TGTGCCAGCAGTTCGACAGCGGATAGCACAGATACGCAGTATTTT. Translating it yields CASSSTADSTDTQYF.

J is TRBJ2-3 and V is TRBV12-3 or TRBV12-4; D is tentatively TRBD1 or TRBD2 (5 bases each). Deletions cut 10 bases from V and 1 base from J, with 21 bases between. The CDR3 has 16 residues. CDR3 loop: CANTMRDVERTDTQYF. The DNA for the CDR3 is TGTGCCAACACCATGAGGGACGTAGAACGCACAGATACGCAGTATTTT.

The CDR3 coding sequence is TGTGCCAGCAGTGGAGGAGGGGGGGGTTGGAATGAGCAGTTCTTC. The encoded protein is CASSGGGGGWNEQFF. V is TRBV25-1 and J is TRBJ2-1, with D maybe TRBD2 (7 bases). The CDR3 totals 15 residues. Germline CDR1 and CDR2: MGHDK and SYGVNS. The V end lost 4 bases, the J end lost 7 bases, and 17 bases lay between the germline ends. The full variable domain, completed using reference TRBV25-1 and TRBJ2-1, is EADIYQTPRYLVIGTGKKITLECSQTMGHDKMYWYQQDPGMELHLIHYSYGVNSTEKGDLSSESTVSRIRTEHFPLTLESARPSHTSQYLCASSGGGGGWNEQFFGPGTRLTVL.

This chain links TRBV9 with TRBJ2-5; no reliable D call. The V gene lost 3 bases and the J gene lost 11 bases, with 17 bases spanning the gap. Germline CDR1 is SGDLS and CDR2 is YYNGEE. The CDR3 is 13 amino acids. In DNA, the CDR3 is TGTGCCAGCAGCGACGGTGGGCAGAATGAGCAGTACTTC. This encodes CASSDGGQNEQYF.

This clonotype was counted at least ten times. The genes are TRBV28 and TRBJ2-5; D is possibly TRBD1 (6 bases). Germline lookup yields CDR1 MDHEN and CDR2 SYDVKM. The CDR3 runs to 11 residues. The CDR3 nucleotides read TGTGCAGGGGGAAAACAAGAGACCCAGTACTTC. Translating it yields CAGGKQETQYF.

The V gene is TRBV6-2 or TRBV6-3, the J gene TRBJ2-1, with D uncertain. From germline, CDR1 is MNHEY and CDR2 SVGEGT. The CDR3 consists of 12 residues. Trimming removed 6 bases at V and 9 bases at J, with 12 bases between. CDR3 nucleotide sequence: TGTGCCAGCAGCCCCGGATGGGGTGAGCAGTTCTTC. It yields the protein CASSPGWGEQFF.

This clonotype occurred many times. The genes are TRBV12-3 or TRBV12-4 and TRBJ1-1; D unresolved. V lost 1 base to trimming and J lost 3 bases, with 12 bases between them. There are 15 residues in the CDR3. The CDR3 nucleotides are TGTGCCAGCAGTTTAGTTTGGATTCGGGACACTGAAGCTTTCTTT. As protein: CASSLVWIRDTEAFF.

A few counts support this clonotype. One end of the junction is discordant with germline, which a read error may explain. The chain couples TRBV7-2 to TRBJ1-5; tentative D call: TRBD1 (6 bases). Germline values: CDR1 SGHTA, CDR2 FQGNSA. The CDR3 is made up of 15 amino acids. The CDR3 region has the DNA TGTGCCGGCAGATTGGGACACCGGAGCAATCAGCCCCAGCATTTT. Protein: CAGRLGHRSNQPQHF.

At least ten counts were recorded for this clonotype. J is TRBJ2-3 and V is TRBV12-3 or TRBV12-4; 11 bases match TRBD2. The CDR3 consists of 16 residues. After removal of 4 bases from V and 6 bases from J, the junction contained 9 bases not matched to a gene. CDR3 in DNA: TGTGCCAGCAGTTCCCCCACTAGCGGGAGTGTGGATACGCAGTATTTT. As protein: CASSSPTSGSVDTQYF.

Comment on this clonotype: A much larger clone differs by one base, so this may be a read error. V gene TRBV11-2 combines with J gene TRBJ1-1; unclear D gene. The CDR3 runs to 15 residues. V shed 3 bases and J shed 0 bases, with 11 bases lying between them. Germline V gene lookup returns CDR1 SGHAT and CDR2 FQNNGV. The CDR3 coding sequence is TGTGCCAGCAGCTTCCGTACGACTATGAACACTGAAGCTTTCTTT. This translates into CASSFRTTMNTEAFF.

This clonotype was counted at least ten times. The chain links TRBV3-1 to TRBJ2-1, with 10 bases that match TRBD2. Losses at the gene ends were 0 bases for V and 8 bases for J; bases not matched to a gene: 13. There are 18 residues in the CDR3. The germline V gene encodes CDR1 LGHDT and CDR2 YNNKEL (reference sequence). The CDR3 region has the DNA TGTGCCAGCAGCCAAGAAGGCGTGGAGCGGGGGGGCCGGGATGAGCAGTTCTTC. Its translation: CASSQEGVERGGRDEQFF.

As to this clonotype: This may come from a read error, since a much larger clone is one base off. The rearrangement uses TRBV7-9 and TRBJ2-7; 7 nucleotides line up with TRBD2. Trimming at V came to 4 bases and at J to 7 bases, leaving 19 bases not matched to a gene. Germline V gives CDR1 SEHNR, CDR2 FQNEAQ (reference sequence). The CDR3 covers 17 residues. CDR3 sequence reads: CASSWGGGPSSYNEQYF. CDR3 DNA sequence: TGTGCCAGCAGCTGGGGGGGAGGGCCAAGCTCCTACAATGAGCAGTACTTC.

There are many counts of this clonotype. The chain carries TRBV4-2 and TRBJ2-1; possibly TRBD2 for D (6 bases). V was cut by 4 bases and J by 6 bases, with 16 bases left in between. The CDR3 is 15 residues long. The germline gives CDR1 LGHNA, CDR2 YNFKEQ. CDR3 amino acids: CASSLSGEAANEQFF. As DNA, the CDR3 is TGTGCCAGCAGCCTTTCGGGGGAGGCGGCCAATGAGCAGTTCTTC.

At least ten counts were recorded for this clonotype. The chain has TRBV12-3 or TRBV12-4 and TRBJ2-1, with 7 nucleotides matching TRBD2. After removal of 0 bases from V and 4 bases from J, the junction contained 15 bases not matched to a gene. CDR3 length: 19 residues. The CDR3 loop is CASSLAPPRGSHPYNEQFF. The CDR3 nucleotides are TGTGCCAGCAGTTTAGCCCCTCCCCGCGGGAGCCACCCTTACAATGAGCAGTTCTTC.

A remark on this clonotype: Just one base apart from a much larger clone, this may be a read error. This chain's CDR3 is CAGSLAPTGSEQYF. The CDR3 nucleotides read TGTGCCGGCAGCTTAGCGCCAACAGGGTCCGAGCAGTACTTC. J is TRBJ2-5 and V is TRBV7-9, with a weak D call TRBD1 (6 bases). The J call is doubtful: the DNA matches TRBJ2-7 better. CDR1 SEHNR and CDR2 FQNEAQ come from the germline V gene (reference sequence). This CDR3 comprises 14 residues.

This clonotype has a count of ten or more. V and J are TRBV27 and TRBJ1-2, with 7 positions matching TRBD1. The length of the CDR3 is 15 residues. Germline values: CDR1 MNHEY, CDR2 SMNVEV (reference sequence). Unmatched junction bases numbered 4, after V lost 0 bases and J lost 3 bases. The CDR3 is CASSLSGGGHYGYTF. CDR3 DNA: TGTGCCAGCAGTTTATCAGGGGGCGGTCACTATGGCTACACCTTC.

CDR3 sequence (DNA): TGTGCCAGCAGTCCCCGGACGGGTCTAGGGCCCCAGCATTTT. Protein product: CASSPRTGLGPQHF. The chain couples TRBV12-3 or TRBV12-4 to TRBJ1-5; D gene ambiguous. The ends were cut back, 5 bases at V and 9 bases at J, with 17 bases in the middle. The CDR3 is 14 amino acids.

This clonotype came up once. This chain links TRBV4-3 with TRBJ2-1, with D possibly TRBD2 on 5 matching bases. Trimming took off 0 bases at V and 8 bases at J, with 20 bases between the two ends. From germline, CDR1 is LGHNA and CDR2 YSLEER. The CDR3 sequence is 17 residues long. The CDR3 loop is CASSQDRARLGGDEQFF. The DNA of the CDR3 is TGCGCCAGCAGCCAAGATCGTGCGCGGCTAGGAGGCGATGAGCAGTTCTTC.

This clonotype has ten or more counts. The CDR3 DNA reads TGTGCCACCAGTGGACAGGGGAACACTGAAGCTTTCTTT. This translates into CATSGQGNTEAFF. The chain carries TRBV24-1 and TRBJ1-1, with 7 bases lining up with TRBD1. Losses at the gene ends were 5 bases for V and 1 base for J; bases not matched to a gene: 0. The CDR3 sequence is 13 residues long. Germline-derived CDR1 and CDR2 are KGHDR and SFDVKD.

The CDR3 DNA follows: TGCGCCAGCAGTGAGGGGGCTTACTACGAGCAGTACTTC. The encoded protein is CASSEGAYYEQYF. The chain recombines TRBV10-2 with TRBJ2-5; tentatively, D is TRBD1 (5 bases). The assigned J gene may be wrong: the sequence end matches TRBJ2-7 better. Germline V CDR1 and CDR2: WSHSY, SAAADI. This CDR3 region has 13 residues.

This clonotype was observed a few times. The CDR3 protein is CASSTTGQNNSPLHF. DNA of the CDR3: TGTGCCAGTAGTACAACGGGACAGAATAATTCACCCCTCCACTTT. The rearrangement links TRBV19 to TRBJ1-6, with TRBD1 matching over 7 bases. The CDR3 is 15 amino acids. The germline V gene has CDR1 LNHDA and CDR2 SQIVND (reference sequence). The V gene end was trimmed by 4 bases and the J gene end by 5 bases; junction bases not matched to a gene: 5.

Note on this clonotype: A much larger clone sits a single nucleotide away, making a read error possible. The chain employs TRBV12-3 or TRBV12-4 and TRBJ1-6, with D hard to call. CDR3 length: 12 residues. Between the trimmed V and J ends, which lost 6 bases and 11 bases, there was a span of 11 bases. The CDR3 sequence: CASRAGNPPLHF. The CDR3 nucleotides are TGTGCCAGCAGGGCCGGAAATCCACCCCTCCACTTT.

This clonotype was observed at least ten times. The CDR3 loop is CASSLKGGVTGELFF. In nucleotides, the CDR3 is TGTGCCAGCAGCTTAAAGGGGGGAGTCACCGGGGAGCTGTTTTTT. The rearrangement joins TRBV11-2 to TRBJ2-2; tentatively, D is TRBD1 or TRBD2 (6 bases each). Trimming removed 2 bases at V and 4 bases at J, with 11 bases between. The germline V gene has CDR1 SGHAT and CDR2 FQNNGV. The CDR3 runs to 15 residues.